The entry that follows covers one T cell receptor beta chain sequence. Its antigen is not known. The V gene lost 10 bases and the J gene lost 3 bases, with 17 bases spanning the gap. Germline CDR1 and CDR2: MDHEN and SYDVKM. This CDR3 contains 14 residues. This entry belongs to a study of T-cell memory formation after mild COVID-19. For the study at large: TCR clusters largely stayed donor specific. General study points: A subset of responding clones appeared in pre-infection memory, suggesting cross-reactive memory joined. Shrinking CD4+ clones were chiefly CM and EM; CD8+ ones were chiefly EMRA.

5'RACE primed at constant segments yielded TCR alpha and TCR beta cDNA libraries bearing sample barcodes and UMIs. TCRdb processed the 5' RACE reads anew with MiXCR; each CDR3 protein has one entry. Among 200,000 to 300,000 distinct CDR3 sequences listed, 16% were seen once. Sample: PBMCs or a T cell subset sorted from them (not recorded which). The chain is built from TRBV28 and TRBJ2-3, with TRBD2 as a possible D gene (6 bases). The receptor comes from a man between 18 and 35 years old who had mild COVID-19 (a few samples of this study predate the infection). Cell type and time point are not known. The CDR3 region has the DNA TGTGCCACTTCGGGACTCGGCGAGACAGATACGCAGTATTTT. Translated, it gives CATSGLGETDTQYF.